These 19 T cell receptor beta chains were all obtained from the same sample, sequenced in a study of OX40 agonist ivuxolimab in advanced cancers. The assay was immunoSEQ multiplex PCR, and TCRdb's table has in-frame clones only and misses some. The sample includes 150,000 to 170,000 clones, under 95% seen only once; the top ten take approximately 0.3%. Sequencing used CD4+ or CD8+ T cells sorted from blood, obtained in a trial of the OX40 agonist ivuxolimab. The origin of the receptors is an adult with an advanced solid tumor such as melanoma, head and neck, liver or kidney cancer.

The chain joins TRBV30 to TRBJ1-1; D possibly corresponds to TRBD1 (5 bases). V was cut by 0 bases and J by 2 bases, with 16 bases left in between. This CDR3 spans 16 amino acids. CDR1 and CDR2 (germline): GTSNPN, SVGIG (reference sequence). DNA for the CDR3: TGTGCCTGGAGTGTAGGATGGTCAGGGACCAACACTGAAGCTTTCTTT. Residues: CAWSVGWSGTNTEAFF.

The J gene is TRBJ1-5, the V gene TRBV2; D remains ambiguous. Germline V CDR1 and CDR2: SNHLY, FYNNEI. There are 14 residues in the CDR3. V dropped 7 bases and J dropped 0 bases, with 10 bases sitting between them. The CDR3 DNA reads as TGTGCCAGCACCAGCAGCAATAGCAATCAGCCCCAGCATTTT. Translation: CASTSSNSNQPQHF.

J is TRBJ2-5 and V is TRBV5-1, with a weak D call TRBD2 (6 bases). The CDR3 is 15 amino acids. V was shortened by 6 bases and J by 5 bases, with 20 bases between the two germline ends. From germline, CDR1 is SGHRS and CDR2 YFSETQ. The CDR3 DNA is TGCGCCAGCATTAATACGGGCGGGGTCGGGGAGACCCAGTACTTC. Amino acids: CASINTGGVGETQYF. Full variable domain (missing parts from reference TRBV5-1 and TRBJ2-5): KAGVTQTPRYLIKTRGQQVTLSCSPISGHRSVSWYQQTPGQGLQFLFEYFSETQRNKGNFPGRFSGRQFSNSRSEMNVSTLELGDSALYLCASINTGGVGETQYFGPGTRLLVL.

DNA of the CDR3: TGTGCCAGCAGTTTAGCCGCGGGGAACACCGGGGAGCTGTTTTTT. Translation gives CASSLAAGNTGELFF. The rearrangement links TRBV27 to TRBJ2-2; weak D call: TRBD2 (5 bases). From germline, CDR1 is MNHEY and CDR2 SMNVEV (reference sequence). The V end lost 2 bases, the J end lost 1 base, and 8 bases lay between the germline ends. This CDR3 region has 15 residues.

This clone was seen just once. J is TRBJ2-7 and V is TRBV4-3; D may correspond to TRBD1 or TRBD2 (5 bases each). This CDR3 has 15 amino acids. Germline assignment: CDR1 LGHNA and CDR2 YSLEER. V lost 0 bases to trimming and J lost 12 bases, with 21 bases between them. The CDR3 here is CASSQENGGFGLRYF. DNA of the CDR3: TGCGCCAGCAGCCAAGAAAATGGGGGTTTTGGACTTCGGTACTTC.

This chain joins TRBV5-1 and TRBJ1-5; D perhaps matches TRBD1 (5 bases). This CDR3 region has 14 residues. The V gene's germline CDR1 is SGHRS and CDR2 YFSETQ. Trimming removed 0 bases at V and 9 bases at J, with 13 bases between. For the CDR3, the DNA is TGCGCCAGCAGCTTGGTAGAAGGGGTACGGCCCCAGCATTTT. The encoded protein is CASSLVEGVRPQHF.

In its sample, this clone was seen a few times. This CDR3 is CASSGIAYNQPQHF. The CDR3 DNA sequence: TGTGCCAGCAGCGGGATAGCGTACAATCAGCCCCAGCATTTT. The chain links TRBV28 to TRBJ1-5; unclear D gene. Germline lookup yields CDR1 MDHEN and CDR2 SYDVKM. CDR3 length equals 14 residues. Trimming cost V 6 bases and J 3 bases, with 12 bases left between them.

This rearrangement joins TRBV4-3 to TRBJ1-3; weak D call: TRBD1 (6 bases). CDR3 length equals 18 residues. Germline loops: CDR1 LGHNA, CDR2 YSLEER. V was clipped by 0 bases and J by 1 base, with 16 bases between them. CDR3 in amino acids: CASSQEWGRSSSGNTIYF. The CDR3 bases are TGCGCCAGCAGCCAAGAATGGGGGCGTTCGAGTTCTGGAAACACCATATATTTT.

The rearrangement joins TRBV18 to TRBJ1-1; D unresolved. The V gene lost 0 bases and the J gene lost 0 bases, with 17 bases spanning the gap. Germline V gives CDR1 KGHSH, CDR2 LQKENI. The CDR3 is 18 residues long. In nucleotides, the CDR3 is TGTGCCAGCTCACCACCGATTACAAGGGAGGAAGTGAACACTGAAGCTTTCTTT. The encoded protein is CASSPPITREEVNTEAFF. The full variable domain, its missing parts supplied by reference TRBV18 and TRBJ1-1, is NAGVMQNPRHLVRRRGQEARLRCSPMKGHSHVYWYRQLPEEGLKFMVYLQKENIIDESGMPKERFSAEFPKEGPSILRIQQVVRGDSAAYFCASSPPITREEVNTEAFFGQGTRLTVV.

This chain uses TRBV5-8 with TRBJ1-2; TRBD1 might be the D (6 bases). V was cut by 4 bases and J by 8 bases, with 21 bases left in between. CDR3 length: 15 residues. Germline lookup yields CDR1 SGHTS and CDR2 YDEGEE. CDR3 DNA sequence: TGTGCCAGCAGCCCACCTGGGGGCCCACCCGGCGGCTACACCTTC. Its translation: CASSPPGGPPGGYTF.

The rearrangement uses TRBV7-3 and TRBJ2-3, with TRBD2 matching 8 bases. The V gene's germline CDR1 is SGHTA and CDR2 FQGTGA. This CDR3 comprises 14 residues. J gave up 4 bases and V 3 bases, and 3 bases lay outside the gene matches. The CDR3 DNA sequence: TGTGCCAGCAGCTTGGGGACTAGTGCAGATACGCAGTATTTT. Translation: CASSLGTSADTQYF.

The V call is TRBV28, the J call TRBJ2-7; maybe TRBD1 (5 bases). Germline values: CDR1 MDHEN, CDR2 SYDVKM. The CDR3 consists of 12 residues. Trimming removed 10 bases at V and 3 bases at J, with 13 bases between. The CDR3 bases are TGTGCCACCATTCGAGACAGCTACGAGCAGTACTTC. Translating gives CATIRDSYEQYF. Based on the CDR3 plus reference TRBV28 and TRBJ2-7, the full variable domain is DVKVTQSSRYLVKRTGEKVFLECVQDMDHENMFWYRQDPGLGLRLIYFSYDVKMKEKGDIPEGYSVSREKKERFSLILESASTNQTSMYLCATIRDSYEQYFGPGTRLTVT.

This clone occurred a few times. This chain joins TRBV6-5 and TRBJ1-2, with a tentative D call TRBD1 (5 bases). There are 13 residues in the CDR3. The V gene lost 5 bases and the J gene lost 1 base, with 8 bases spanning the gap. Germline values: CDR1 MNHEY, CDR2 SVGAGI. CDR3 nucleotides: TGTGCCAGCAGTGACAGATATAACTATGGCTACACCTTC. Translation gives CASSDRYNYGYTF.

The chain couples TRBV28 to TRBJ2-5; 7 nucleotides match TRBD1. Germline assignment: CDR1 MDHEN and CDR2 SYDVKM. This CDR3 comprises 14 residues. The J segment lost 4 bases and the V segment lost 6 bases, leaving 8 bases of the junction unmatched. CDR3 sequence reads: CASSRGQARETQYF. The CDR3 region has the DNA TGTGCCAGCAGCCGAGGACAGGCTCGAGAGACCCAGTACTTC.

To note about this clone: Its ends do not fully match the called genes, so a read error is possible. V usage is TRBV18 and J usage is TRBJ2-1; D call uncertain. CDR3 size: 12 residues. Germline lookup yields CDR1 KGHSH and CDR2 LQKENI. CDR3 loop: CASSPDRNGQFF. The CDR3 DNA reads as TGTGCCAGCTCACCCGACCGCAATGGGCAGTTCTTC.

The chain joins TRBV6-6 to TRBJ2-1; D gene ambiguous. Germline lookup yields CDR1 MNHNY and CDR2 SVGAGI (reference sequence). Trimming left V 0 bases short and J 5 bases short, with 11 bases between. This CDR3 comprises 15 residues. The CDR3 reads CASSYSTSSHNEQFF. The CDR3, as DNA: TGTGCCAGCAGTTACTCGACAAGTTCCCACAATGAGCAGTTCTTC.

The chain recombines TRBV6-5 with TRBJ1-5, with unresolved D. The germline CDR1 and CDR2 sequences are MNHEY and SVGAGI. The CDR3 contains 15 residues. Trimming left V 5 bases short and J 0 bases short, with 11 bases between. DNA for the CDR3: TGTGCCAGCAGTCGTAGTAGGAATAGCAATCAGCCCCAGCATTTT. Translation: CASSRSRNSNQPQHF.

The rearrangement links TRBV11-3 to TRBJ2-6; tentatively, D is TRBD2 (5 bases). The length of the CDR3 is 14 residues. V lost 5 bases, J lost 2 bases, and 7 bases lay in between. CDR1 and CDR2 from the germline V gene are SGHNT and YENEEA. CDR3 coding DNA: TGTGCCAGCAGCCCGGGGACTGGGGCCAACGTCCTGACTTTC. This gives the protein CASSPGTGANVLTF.

CDR3 DNA: TGTGCCAGCAGGGGACAGGGGCGTGAAAAACTGTTTTTT. This encodes CASRGQGREKLFF. This chain links TRBV6-5 with TRBJ1-4, with 10 bases matching TRBD1. The germline gives CDR1 MNHEY, CDR2 SVGAGI. Losses at the gene ends were 6 bases for V and 7 bases for J; bases not matched to a gene: 2. The CDR3 totals 13 residues.